The 13 T cell receptor beta chains below all came from one sample that was sequenced in a study of lymphopenia after photon versus proton radiotherapy. The protocol was immunoSEQ multiplex PCR, while the TCRdb copy is restricted to in-frame clones and leaves out a portion. The top ten clones hold 2% to 2.5% of a sample with 55,000 to 70,000 clones, 85% to 95% of them seen once. Sequencing was performed on peripheral blood, taken from a patient treated with photon-based radiotherapy. These receptors were collected from a woman aged 40 to 50 with cholangiocarcinoma.

V usage is TRBV25-1 and J usage is TRBJ2-2, with TRBD2 matching 7 bases. The CDR3 consists of 17 residues. The V segment lost 3 bases and the J segment 2 bases; nucleotides outside the gene matches: 9. Germline V gene lookup returns CDR1 MGHDK and CDR2 SYGVNS. CDR3 sequence reads: CASSDAGRGSNTGELFF. The CDR3 DNA reads as TGTGCCAGCAGTGATGCGGGGAGGGGTTCTAACACCGGGGAGCTGTTTTTT. Variable domain in full (rest from reference TRBV25-1 and TRBJ2-2): EADIYQTPRYLVIGTGKKITLECSQTMGHDKMYWYQQDPGMELHLIHYSYGVNSTEKGDLSSESTVSRIRTEHFPLTLESARPSHTSQYLCASSDAGRGSNTGELFFGEGSRLTVL.

The CDR3 bases are TGCGCCAGCAGCCGCCGGGGATTAGCAGGCACAGATACGCAGTATTTT. It encodes CASSRRGLAGTDTQYF. This chain joins TRBV10-1 and TRBJ2-3, with a tentative D call TRBD2 (5 bases). In germline, CDR1 is WNHNN, CDR2 SYGVQD (reference sequence). The CDR3 spans 16 residues. V dropped 6 bases and J dropped 1 base, with 17 bases sitting between them.

This chain connects TRBV6-5 to TRBJ1-1, with D unclear. The CDR3 sequence is 16 residues long. V lost 0 bases, J lost 2 bases, and 13 bases lay in between. Per the germline V gene, CDR1 is MNHEY and CDR2 is SVGAGI. CDR3 in DNA: TGTGCCAGCAGTTACTCGTTTGCAGGACTAAACACTGAAGCTTTCTTT. It yields the protein CASSYSFAGLNTEAFF.

The chain recombines TRBV11-1 with TRBJ2-5; D tentatively fits TRBD1 or TRBD2 (5 bases each). The CDR3 length is 14 residues. V was shortened by 9 bases and J by 1 base, with 15 bases between the two germline ends. Germline loops: CDR1 SGHAT, CDR2 FQDESV (reference sequence). CDR3 DNA: TGTGCCAGTATGAGAGAGGGGAGCCAAGAGACCCAGTACTTC. It yields the protein CASMREGSQETQYF.

The chain joins TRBV15 to TRBJ2-2; D is possibly TRBD1 (5 bases). Germline V gives CDR1 LNHNV, CDR2 YYDKDF (reference sequence). CDR3 length: 14 residues. Trimming pared 8 bases from V and 3 bases from J, leaving 13 bases between. The CDR3 sequence is CATGLGADTGELFF. CDR3 DNA sequence: TGTGCCACCGGGCTAGGGGCCGACACCGGGGAGCTGTTTTTT.

V and J are TRBV27 and TRBJ1-1; possible D gene TRBD1, 6 bases. The germline V gene has CDR1 MNHEY and CDR2 SMNVEV (reference sequence). Trimming cost V 0 bases and J 1 base, with 9 bases left between them. The CDR3 extends over 15 amino acids. In DNA, the CDR3 is TGTGCCAGCAGTTTATCCAGGGGACCGAACACTGAAGCTTTCTTT. Translating gives CASSLSRGPNTEAFF.

The rearrangement uses TRBV6-6 and TRBJ2-2, with D unclear. Looked up from germline, CDR1 is MNHNY and CDR2 is SVGAGI (reference sequence). The CDR3 is made up of 14 amino acids. V was pared by 5 bases and J by 6 bases, with 13 bases between. The CDR3: CASSPLDGSGELFF. DNA for the CDR3: TGTGCCAGCAGTCCCCTCGACGGCTCCGGGGAGCTGTTTTTT.

The rearrangement links TRBV5-1 to TRBJ1-2; D gene unclear. CDR3 length: 15 residues. Germline values: CDR1 SGHRS, CDR2 YFSETQ. Trimming removed 0 bases from V and 6 bases from J, with 15 bases in between. The CDR3 is CASSLAAAAEDGYTF. The CDR3 DNA reads as TGCGCCAGCAGCTTGGCCGCGGCAGCGGAGGATGGCTACACCTTC.

This clone was observed a few times. J is TRBJ2-1 and V is TRBV19; D is unresolved. Germline V gives CDR1 LNHDA, CDR2 SQIVND (reference sequence). The CDR3 loop spans 13 amino acids. Trimming removed 6 bases from V and 5 bases from J, with 11 bases in between. The CDR3 coding sequence is TGTGCCAGTAGCGCCGGACGGAACAATGAGCAGTTCTTC. This translates into CASSAGRNNEQFF.

This chain connects TRBV7-9 to TRBJ2-7; 9 bases map to TRBD2. The CDR3 sequence is 16 residues long. The J segment lost 0 bases and the V segment lost 4 bases, leaving 7 bases of the junction unmatched. Per the germline V gene, CDR1 is SEHNR and CDR2 is FQNEAQ (reference sequence). The CDR3 bases are TGTGCCAGCAGCTGGGATGGGACTAGCTTCTCCTACGAGCAGTACTTC. Translating it yields CASSWDGTSFSYEQYF.

The chain joins TRBV7-8 to TRBJ2-3, with unresolved D. Trimming stripped 6 bases from V and 2 bases from J, with 3 bases between. The CDR3 runs 11 residues. CDR1 and CDR2 (germline): SGHVS, FQNEAQ. The DNA of the CDR3 is TGTGCCAGCAGAAACACAGATACGCAGTATTTT. It codes for CASRNTDTQYF. The whole variable domain, filled in from reference TRBV7-8 and TRBJ2-3, reads GAGVSQSPRYKVAKRGQDVALRCDPISGHVSLFWYQQALGQGPEFLTYFQNEAQLDKSGLPSDRFFAERPEGSVSTLKIQRTQQEDSAVYLCASRNTDTQYFGPGTRLTVL.

This clone was observed a single time. This chain uses TRBV6-1 with TRBJ1-1, with TRBD1 as a possible D gene (5 bases). V was pared by 1 base and J by 1 base, with 7 bases between. From germline, CDR1 is MNHNS and CDR2 SASEGT. CDR3 length equals 14 residues. Here the CDR3 DNA reads TGTGCCAGCAGTGAAGGGGGGTCGAACACTGAAGCTTTCTTT. Translated, it gives CASSEGGSNTEAFF.

V is TRBV5-1 and J is TRBJ2-1, with 10 bases fitting TRBD1. CDR1 and CDR2 from the germline V gene are SGHRS and YFSETQ. This CDR3 has 16 amino acids. With 6 bases clipped from V and 8 bases from J, the junction kept 14 bases outside the gene matches. The CDR3 nucleotides read TGCGCCAGCACGAGGGTCGTGACAGGGGGCTCTCATGAGCAGTTCTTC. Encoded protein: CASTRVVTGGSHEQFF.